The 19 T cell receptor beta chains below all came from one sample that was sequenced in a study of graft-versus-host responses after intestinal transplantation. No antigen has been assigned to these receptors. Assay used: immunoSEQ multiplex PCR; TCRdb lists only in-frame clones, some missing. The sample records nearly 90,000 clones, roughly 80% being singletons. The starting material was unstimulated CD8+ T cells sorted from spleen or lymph node cells, obtained before intestinal transplant. These receptor sequences come from a human donor who received an intestinal transplant.

The chain recombines TRBV6-1 with TRBJ1-2; D unresolved. Germline CDR1 reads MNHNS; CDR2 reads SASEGT. This CDR3 comprises 13 residues. V lost 5 bases to trimming and J lost 7 bases, with 14 bases between them. CDR3 amino acids: CASSLERSGGYTF. In DNA, the CDR3 is TGTGCCAGCAGTTTAGAGAGAAGTGGTGGCTACACCTTC.

The rearrangement uses TRBV11-2 and TRBJ2-5; 8 nucleotides agree with TRBD2. Trimming at V came to 2 bases and at J to 6 bases, leaving 14 bases not matched to a gene. Germline CDR1 SGHAT, CDR2 FQNNGV. The CDR3 extends over 17 amino acids. CDR3 sequence (DNA): TGTGCCAGCAGCTTAAGGGTAGCGGGATCGGTAGTAAAGACCCAGTACTTC. This sequence encodes CASSLRVAGSVVKTQYF.

The J gene is TRBJ2-7, the V gene TRBV2; 9 nucleotides line up with TRBD1. CDR1 SNHLY and CDR2 FYNNEI come from the germline V gene. The CDR3 covers 14 residues. V shed 5 bases, J shed 3 bases, and the junction held 5 bases outside the gene matches. CDR3 bases: TGTGCCAGCAGTCCCGGGACAGGGATCTACGAGCAGTACTTC. Its translation is CASSPGTGIYEQYF.

This chain uses TRBV5-4 with TRBJ2-3; 11 nucleotides agree with TRBD2. J lost 1 base, V lost 3 bases, and 4 bases had no gene match. The CDR3 covers 16 residues. Per the germline V gene, CDR1 is SGHNT and CDR2 is YYREEE (reference sequence). The CDR3 nucleotides read TGTGCCAGCAGCTCTCTAGCGGGAGGCGGCACAGATACGCAGTATTTT. Translated, it gives CASSSLAGGGTDTQYF.

The chain links TRBV11-1 to TRBJ2-2, with 7 bases fitting TRBD1. The V and J ends lost 5 bases and 2 bases, in that order; junction bases with no gene match: 2. Germline loops: CDR1 SGHAT, CDR2 FQDESV (reference sequence). This CDR3 has 14 residues. CDR3 amino acids: CASSGTVNTGELFF. The CDR3 nucleotides are TGTGCCAGCAGCGGGACAGTCAACACCGGGGAGCTGTTTTTT.

The rearrangement uses TRBV10-3 and TRBJ2-3; perhaps TRBD2 as D (5 bases). Germline lookup yields CDR1 ENHRY and CDR2 SYGVKD. CDR3 length: 17 residues. The V and J ends lost 0 bases and 2 bases respectively, with 15 bases between them. The CDR3 DNA sequence: TGTGCCATCAGTGAGTCGTCACAGCACCTAGCCACAGATACGCAGTATTTT. Protein sequence: CAISESSQHLATDTQYF.

In this sample, this clone turned up once. The chain has TRBV6-5 and TRBJ2-7; D is perhaps TRBD1 or TRBD2 (6 bases each). This CDR3 comprises 12 residues. Germline CDR1 and CDR2: MNHEY and SVGAGI. Trimming shortened V by 4 bases and J by 6 bases, and 10 bases separated the two germline ends. In nucleotides, the CDR3 is TGTGCCAGCAGTTCGGGGGCCTCCGAGCAGTACTTC. It yields the protein CASSSGASEQYF.

CDR3 loop: CAAQGGGVEQYF. The DNA of the CDR3 is TGTGCCGCCCAGGGGGGAGGGGTCGAGCAGTACTTC. The rearrangement joins TRBV25-1 to TRBJ2-7; D may match TRBD1 or TRBD2 (7 bases each). The V gene's germline CDR1 is MGHDK and CDR2 SYGVNS. V was clipped by 11 bases and J by 6 bases, with 17 bases between them. The CDR3 runs 12 residues.

The chain employs TRBV21-1 and TRBJ2-7. TRBV21-1 is labeled a pseudogene. CDR3 length equals 16 residues. The CDR3 reads CASSYGWDSLSYEQYF. For the CDR3, the DNA is TGTGCCAGCAGCTATGGTTGGGATAGCCTCTCCTACGAGCAGTACTTC.

The CDR3 DNA sequence: TGTGCCAGTACAGGGGGCTATGGCTACACCTTC. Its translation is CASTGGYGYTF. This rearrangement joins TRBV19 to TRBJ1-2; TRBD1 matches 7 bases. Germline loops: CDR1 LNHDA, CDR2 SQIVND (reference sequence). The CDR3 length is 11 residues. Losses at the gene ends were 7 bases for V and 4 bases for J; bases not matched to a gene: 0.

The V and J genes are TRBV6-5 and TRBJ2-1; 9 nucleotides match TRBD1. The CDR3 is made up of 15 amino acids. From germline, CDR1 is MNHEY and CDR2 SVGAGI. V gave up 2 bases and J gave up 1 base; unmatched junction bases: 0. The CDR3 reads CASSYGTGSYNEQFF. CDR3 DNA: TGTGCCAGCAGTTACGGGACAGGGTCCTACAATGAGCAGTTCTTC.

The V gene is TRBV6-5, the J gene TRBJ2-7, with 8 bases identical to TRBD2. V was clipped by 4 bases and J by 0 bases; unmatched bases: 8. The CDR3 has 16 amino acids. Germline loops: CDR1 MNHEY, CDR2 SVGAGI. In nucleotides, the CDR3 is TGTGCCAGCAGTTTACGGACTAGCCGAAACTCCTACGAGCAGTACTTC. It translates to CASSLRTSRNSYEQYF.

The chain links TRBV13 to TRBJ2-1; TRBD2 agrees at 12 bases. This CDR3 comprises 15 residues. V gave up 4 bases and J gave up 6 bases; unmatched junction bases: 4. Germline lookup yields CDR1 PRHDT and CDR2 FYEKMQ (reference sequence). CDR3 nucleotides: TGTGCCAGCAGCTCCGGACTAGCGGGGAGCAATGAGCAGTTCTTC. It encodes CASSSGLAGSNEQFF.

This clone is a singleton in its sample. The chain joins TRBV28 to TRBJ1-5; TRBD1 matches at 9 bases. The germline V gene encodes CDR1 MDHEN and CDR2 SYDVKM. Unmatched junction bases numbered 7, after V lost 4 bases and J lost 9 bases. The CDR3 length is 14 residues. Written as DNA, the CDR3 is TGTGCCAGCAGTTCCGGGACAGGGTATACGCCCCAGCATTTT. This gives the protein CASSSGTGYTPQHF.

This rearrangement joins TRBV9 to TRBJ2-2, with no clear D. The germline CDR1 and CDR2 sequences are SGDLS and YYNGEE. The CDR3 is made up of 13 amino acids. V was pared by 0 bases and J by 4 bases, with 4 bases between. DNA for the CDR3: TGTGCCAGCAGCGTAGCAGCCACCGGGGAGCTGTTTTTT. This translates into CASSVAATGELFF.

The gene calls are TRBV21-1 and TRBJ1-1; the table's D call of TRBD1 was not tested on the DNA. TRBV21-1 is termed a pseudogene. The CDR3 loop spans 16 amino acids. In nucleotides, the CDR3 is TGTGCCAGCAGCTTGGACAGGGAGTCCTGGACCACTGAAGCTTTCTTT. It translates to CASSLDRESWTTEAFF.

The chain links TRBV19 to TRBJ1-4; D possibly corresponds to TRBD1 (6 bases). The CDR3 runs to 14 residues. The germline gives CDR1 LNHDA, CDR2 SQIVND (reference sequence). Between the trimmed V and J ends, which lost 10 bases and 6 bases, there was a span of 18 bases. The DNA for the CDR3 is TGTGCCACCCTGGGCCGGGACACTCATGAAAAACTGTTTTTT. Translated: CATLGRDTHEKLFF.

This chain connects TRBV13 to TRBJ1-1, with unresolved D. Germline V gene sequence: CDR1 PRHDT, CDR2 FYEKMQ (reference sequence). With 5 bases removed from V and 8 bases from J, the gap between germline ends came to 12 bases. This CDR3 contains 12 residues. CDR3 protein: CASSLGANEAFF. Written as DNA, the CDR3 is TGTGCCAGCAGCCTGGGCGCGAACGAAGCTTTCTTT. Based on the CDR3 plus reference TRBV13 and TRBJ1-1, the full variable domain is AAGVIQSPRHLIKEKRETATLKCYPIPRHDTVYWYQQGPGQDPQFLISFYEKMQSDKGSIPDRFSAQQFSDYHSELNMSSLELGDSALYFCASSLGANEAFFGQGTRLTVV.

This rearrangement joins TRBV19 to TRBJ2-7; D is unclear. Germline-derived CDR1 and CDR2 are LNHDA and SQIVND (reference sequence). This CDR3 comprises 15 residues. The V gene lost 5 bases and the J gene lost 1 base, with 15 bases spanning the gap. This chain's CDR3 is CASSLLPGPSYEQYF. In DNA, the CDR3 is TGTGCCAGTAGTCTCCTGCCCGGGCCTTCCTACGAGCAGTACTTC. Together with reference TRBV19 and TRBJ2-7, the CDR3 gives the full variable domain: DGGITQSPKYLFRKEGQNVTLSCEQNLNHDAMYWYRQDPGQGLRLIYYSQIVNDFQKGDIAEGYSVSREKKESFPLTVTSAQKNPTAFYLCASSLLPGPSYEQYFGPGTRLTVT.